The 15 T cell receptor beta chains listed next were all sequenced from one sample in a study of blood T cell repertoires in COVID-19. Data came from immunoSEQ multiplex PCR; TCRdb stores just in-frame clones and leaves some out. The sample lists under 65,000 clones, 85% to 90% occurring once. The specimen was peripheral blood. These TCRs come from a man in his sixties with acute or convalescent COVID-19.

The rearrangement links TRBV3-1 (or the pseudogene TRBV3-2) to TRBJ2-3; TRBD2 might be the D (6 bases). The germline V gene encodes CDR1 LGHDT and CDR2 YNNKEL (reference sequence). Trimming left V 1 base short and J 1 base short, with 18 bases between. The CDR3 is 18 residues long. As DNA, the CDR3 is TGTGCCAGCAGCCAAGTAGGAGGGTCTTTCGGGGGCACAGATACGCAGTATTTT. Amino acid sequence: CASSQVGGSFGGTDTQYF.

The chain joins TRBV19 to TRBJ2-7; a weak D match, TRBD2 (6 bases). From germline, CDR1 is LNHDA and CDR2 SQIVND (reference sequence). The CDR3 consists of 15 residues. The ends were cut back, 3 bases at V and 5 bases at J, with 17 bases in the middle. The CDR3 here is CASSIGGAGTHEQYF. The CDR3 DNA sequence: TGTGCCAGTAGTATTGGAGGGGCAGGGACCCACGAGCAGTACTTC.

The V gene is TRBV24-1, the J gene TRBJ1-2; possibly TRBD1 for D (5 bases). CDR1 is KGHDR and CDR2 is SFDVKD in the germline V gene. V lost 4 bases to trimming and J lost 4 bases, with 9 bases between them. The length of the CDR3 is 13 residues. The CDR3: CATSEGRGYGYTF. CDR3 sequence (DNA): TGTGCCACCAGTGAGGGTAGGGGCTATGGCTACACCTTC.

This rearrangement joins TRBV29-1 to TRBJ2-2; 7 positions agree with TRBD1. Trimming removed 3 bases from V and 7 bases from J; junction bases left unmatched: 8. Germline-derived CDR1 and CDR2 are SQVTM and ANQGSEA. The CDR3 has 14 amino acids. The CDR3 nucleotides are TGCAGCGTTGACCGACAGGGTGGTGGCGGGGAGCTGTTTTTT. Translated, it gives CSVDRQGGGGELFF.

This clone was seen just once. J is TRBJ2-3 and V is TRBV5-3; TRBD2 matches at 11 bases. TRBV5-3 is treated as an ORF (open reading frame) with a function not yet certain. CDR3 length: 17 amino acids. Unmatched junction bases numbered 7, after V lost 3 bases and J lost 1 base. In nucleotides, the CDR3 is TGTGCCAGAAGCTCTGGGACTAGCGGTTCCTGCACAGATACGCAGTATTTT. As protein: CARSSGTSGSCTDTQYF.

The rearrangement uses TRBV27 and TRBJ1-3; D might be TRBD1 (5 bases). Trimming shortened V by 2 bases and J by 3 bases, and 11 bases separated the two germline ends. The CDR3 is 15 amino acids. Germline CDR1 reads MNHEY; CDR2 reads SMNVEV (reference sequence). Here the CDR3 DNA reads TGTGCCAGCAGTTTACGGCAGGGTGGTGGAAACACCATATATTTT. It translates to CASSLRQGGGNTIYF.

V and J are TRBV7-2 and TRBJ2-5; 11 nucleotides match TRBD2. V gave up 0 bases and J gave up 0 bases; unmatched junction bases: 6. The CDR3 covers 18 residues. The germline CDR1 and CDR2 sequences are SGHTA and FQGNSA. The CDR3 sequence is CASSLARGTSGNQETQYF. DNA of the CDR3: TGTGCCAGCAGCTTAGCCAGGGGGACTAGCGGCAACCAAGAGACCCAGTACTTC.

The genes are TRBV5-6 and TRBJ1-5; D is perhaps TRBD1 (5 bases). Germline-derived CDR1 and CDR2 are SGHDT and YYEEEE. The CDR3 covers 14 residues. Trimming cost V 2 bases and J 3 bases, with 9 bases left between them. As DNA, the CDR3 is TGTGCCAGCAGCTTTGCTGGGGCCAATCAGCCCCAGCATTTT. It specifies CASSFAGANQPQHF.

V usage is TRBV24-1 and J usage is TRBJ2-2, with D unclear. The CDR3 sequence is 15 residues long. V was pared by 0 bases and J by 3 bases, with 7 bases between. Germline loops: CDR1 KGHDR, CDR2 SFDVKD. The chain's CDR3 is CATSDLQDYTGELFF. In DNA form, the CDR3 reads TGTGCCACCAGTGATTTGCAGGATTACACCGGGGAGCTGTTTTTT.

V usage is TRBV19 and J usage is TRBJ1-1, with D maybe TRBD1 (5 bases). CDR1 and CDR2 from the germline V gene are LNHDA and SQIVND (reference sequence). The CDR3 is made up of 15 amino acids. V lost 3 bases and J lost 1, with 12 bases in between. In nucleotides, the CDR3 is TGTGCCAGTAGTATCTGGGCGCAGGGGAACACTGAAGCTTTCTTT. Amino acid sequence: CASSIWAQGNTEAFF.

This chain's CDR3 is CATGLAGGPVDYNEQFF. CDR3 DNA sequence: TGCGCCACGGGACTAGCGGGAGGGCCTGTTGACTACAATGAGCAGTTCTTC. The gene calls are TRBV4-1 and TRBJ2-1, with 16 bases lining up with TRBD2. The CDR3 is made up of 17 amino acids. The germline CDR1 and CDR2 sequences are MGHRA and YSYEKL. With 10 bases clipped from V and 3 bases from J, the junction kept 9 bases outside the gene matches.

The chain employs TRBV20-1 and TRBJ2-1; 7 bases fit TRBD1. The germline V gene has CDR1 DFQATT and CDR2 SNEGSKA (reference sequence). The V gene end was trimmed by 3 bases and the J gene end by 4 bases; junction bases not matched to a gene: 12. The CDR3 is 16 amino acids. CDR3 sequence (DNA): TGCAGTGCTAGTACCCGGGACAGCTCTTTGTACAATGAGCAGTTCTTC. This encodes CSASTRDSSLYNEQFF.

This clone occurred a few times. The V and J genes are TRBV7-8 and TRBJ1-1; 7 bases agree with TRBD1. The germline gives CDR1 SGHVS, CDR2 FQNEAQ. With V trimmed by 5 bases and J by 2 bases, 8 bases remained unmatched. CDR3 length: 15 amino acids. DNA for the CDR3: TGTGCCAGCAGCCCAGAGGGGACAGCTAACACTGAAGCTTTCTTT. This codes for CASSPEGTANTEAFF.

The chain links TRBV9 to TRBJ2-7; 8 nucleotides align to TRBD2. Germline CDR1 and CDR2: SGDLS and YYNGEE. V shed 0 bases, J shed 5 bases, and the junction held 13 bases outside the gene matches. This CDR3 comprises 17 residues. The CDR3 bases are TGTGCCAGCAGCGTAGGGCCCCAAGGCGCGGGAGGCGACGAGCAGTACTTC. It codes for CASSVGPQGAGGDEQYF.

J is TRBJ2-2 and V is TRBV5-6; D ambiguous. CDR1 is SGHDT and CDR2 is YYEEEE in the germline V gene. This CDR3 comprises 13 residues. Trimming removed 4 bases at V and 9 bases at J, with 13 bases between. This CDR3 is CASSPRGMRELFF. CDR3 coding DNA: TGTGCCAGCAGCCCCCGAGGTATGAGGGAGCTGTTTTTT.